Listed here are 12 T cell receptor beta chains from one sample, sequenced in a study of identifying expanded T cells in peripheral blood. Only in-frame clones appear in the TCRdb table, and some are missing; sequencing was by immunoSEQ multiplex PCR. Here the sample spans 84,000 or so clones, approximately 90% being singletons. The sequenced sample consisted of blood. The receptors originated from a person aged 18 to 75 in good health.

CDR3 residues: CASKVGGREAFF. The DNA of the CDR3 is TGTGCCAGTAAGGTTGGGGGCAGGGAAGCTTTCTTT. The rearrangement joins TRBV19 to TRBJ1-1; D is possibly TRBD1 (6 bases). Between the trimmed V and J ends, which lost 7 bases and 8 bases, there was a span of 14 bases. CDR3 length equals 12 residues. Germline assignment: CDR1 LNHDA and CDR2 SQIVND (reference sequence). The whole variable domain, filled in from reference TRBV19 and TRBJ1-1, reads DGGITQSPKYLFRKEGQNVTLSCEQNLNHDAMYWYRQDPGQGLRLIYYSQIVNDFQKGDIAEGYSVSREKKESFPLTVTSAQKNPTAFYLCASKVGGREAFFGQGTRLTVV.

V and J are TRBV7-9 and TRBJ1-2; 9 bases align to TRBD1. Germline-derived CDR1 and CDR2 are SEHNR and FQNEAQ (reference sequence). The trim removed 5 bases at V and 6 bases at J, leaving 7 bases unmatched. This CDR3 is 14 amino acids long. CDR3 sequence (DNA): TGTGCCAGCAGCGCATCGGGACAGGGAAATGGCTACACCTTC. It yields the protein CASSASGQGNGYTF.

The rearrangement uses TRBV6-4 and TRBJ1-2; TRBD1 is a possible D gene (5 bases). The V end lost 0 bases, the J end lost 8 bases, and 16 bases lay between the germline ends. CDR3 length equals 15 residues. Germline V gene lookup returns CDR1 MRHNA and CDR2 SNTAGT. CDR3 residues: CASSDSNTGPGGYTF. The CDR3 DNA reads TGTGCCAGCAGTGACTCTAATACGGGACCGGGGGGCTACACCTTC.

V and J are TRBV28 and TRBJ2-7; 7 nucleotides agree with TRBD2. The CDR3 sequence is 14 residues long. Losses at the gene ends were 4 bases for V and 5 bases for J; bases not matched to a gene: 8. CDR1 is MDHEN and CDR2 is SYDVKM in the germline V gene. CDR3 DNA sequence: TGTGCCAGCAGTTGGGGGGGTACGATGAACGAGCAGTACTTC. Its translation is CASSWGGTMNEQYF.

This clone was recorded only once. J is TRBJ1-1 and V is TRBV18; D not resolved. The germline V gene encodes CDR1 KGHSH and CDR2 LQKENI. This CDR3 has 12 amino acids. V was clipped by 3 bases and J by 1 base, with 3 bases between them. The CDR3 DNA sequence: TGTGCCAGCTCACCGGGGAACACTGAAGCTTTCTTT. Its translation: CASSPGNTEAFF. The variable domain in full, with the rest retrieved from reference TRBV18 and TRBJ1-1, is NAGVMQNPRHLVRRRGQEARLRCSPMKGHSHVYWYRQLPEEGLKFMVYLQKENIIDESGMPKERFSAEFPKEGPSILRIQQVVRGDSAAYFCASSPGNTEAFFGQGTRLTVV.

The CDR3 protein is CASRITGTGGNEQYF. The CDR3, as DNA: TGCGCCAGCAGAATTACCGGGACAGGGGGAAACGAGCAGTACTTC. The V call is TRBV5-1, the J call TRBJ2-7; 11 bases agree with TRBD1. Germline loops: CDR1 SGHRS, CDR2 YFSETQ. V lost 5 bases and J lost 5; bases outside the gene matches: 9. The length of the CDR3 is 15 residues.

The rearrangement joins TRBV30 to TRBJ2-6, with a tentative D call TRBD1 (6 bases). V lost 2 bases, J lost 8 bases, and 19 bases lay in between. CDR1 is GTSNPN, CDR2 SVGIG, per germline (reference sequence). The CDR3 has 16 residues. The CDR3: CAWSSFRQGKTNVLTF. The CDR3 region has the DNA TGTGCCTGGAGTTCTTTTAGGCAGGGGAAGACCAACGTCCTGACTTTC.

V usage is TRBV9 and J usage is TRBJ1-6; 9 bases align to TRBD1. Germline CDR1 and CDR2: SGDLS and YYNGEE. The length of the CDR3 is 14 residues. The V gene end was trimmed by 5 bases and the J gene end by 9 bases; junction bases not matched to a gene: 6. This chain's CDR3 is CASSSRQGVSPLHF. For the CDR3, the DNA is TGTGCCAGCAGTTCTAGACAGGGGGTTTCACCCCTCCACTTT.

This chain links TRBV2 with TRBJ1-2, with 9 bases that match TRBD1. The CDR3 contains 16 residues. Germline trimming cut 4 bases from V and 2 bases from J; bases unmatched to any gene: 8. Germline CDR1 SNHLY, CDR2 FYNNEI. For the CDR3, the DNA is TGTGCCAGCAGTGTCTTTTCGACAGGGGGGAACTATGGCTACACCTTC. Its protein is CASSVFSTGGNYGYTF.

The chain joins TRBV5-4 to TRBJ2-5; D gene unclear. The germline V gene encodes CDR1 SGHNT and CDR2 YYREEE (reference sequence). This CDR3 is built from 18 residues. Trimming cost V 0 bases and J 3 bases, with 21 bases left between them. CDR3 coding DNA: TGTGCCAGCAGCTTGGGGGTCTTGAGACCCCTTAGGAAAGAGACCCAGTACTTC. It codes for CASSLGVLRPLRKETQYF.

The rearrangement joins TRBV10-3 to TRBJ2-7; tentative D call: TRBD1 (5 bases). This CDR3 has 13 residues. CDR1 is ENHRY, CDR2 SYGVKD, per germline. Trimming removed 8 bases at V and 5 bases at J, with 16 bases between. The CDR3 nucleotides are TGTGCCATCGGGGTCTTGGACATCCACGAGCAGTACTTC. Its protein product is CAIGVLDIHEQYF.

The CDR3 sequence: CASRKGSFEKLFF. CDR3 DNA: TGTGCCAGCAGGAAGGGGAGTTTCGAAAAACTGTTTTTT. The chain has TRBV2 and TRBJ1-4; weak D call: TRBD1 (5 bases). Germline V CDR1 and CDR2: SNHLY, FYNNEI. This CDR3 spans 13 amino acids. With 6 bases removed from V and 8 bases from J, the gap between germline ends came to 13 bases.